Each of the 11 T cell receptor beta chains below was sequenced from the same sample in a study of graft-versus-host responses after intestinal transplantation. Sequencing was performed with immunoSEQ multiplex PCR; in TCRdb, only in-frame clones are kept and a portion is missing. The sample shows 23,000 or so clones, more than 85% of them seen only once. Sequenced here: PBMCs, sampled 18 days after transplant. The receptors derive from a human patient who received an intestinal transplant, so some T cells may come from the graft donor.

The J gene is TRBJ2-7, the V gene TRBV5-8; TRBD1 aligns across 7 bases. With 0 bases clipped from V and 0 bases from J, the junction kept 6 bases outside the gene matches. The CDR3 spans 16 residues. The germline CDR1 and CDR2 sequences are SGHTS and YDEGEE. Here the CDR3 DNA reads TGTGCCAGCAGCTTGGAGGACAGGCGTAACTCCTACGAGCAGTACTTC. This codes for CASSLEDRRNSYEQYF.

The chain uses TRBV5-1 and TRBJ2-2; no clear D gene. The CDR3 consists of 13 residues. Germline CDR1 SGHRS, CDR2 YFSETQ. Trimming pared 0 bases from V and 5 bases from J, leaving 5 bases between. The CDR3 is CASSLGGTGELFF. CDR3 in DNA: TGCGCCAGCAGCTTGGGGGGAACCGGGGAGCTGTTTTTT. The variable domain in full, completed from reference TRBV5-1 and TRBJ2-2, reads KAGVTQTPRYLIKTRGQQVTLSCSPISGHRSVSWYQQTPGQGLQFLFEYFSETQRNKGNFPGRFSGRQFSNSRSEMNVSTLELGDSALYLCASSLGGTGELFFGEGSRLTVL.

This clone was seen once. This sequence joins TRBV2 and TRBJ2-5; tentatively, D is TRBD1 or TRBD2 (5 bases each). The CDR3 extends over 13 amino acids. Trimming stripped 6 bases from V and 1 base from J, with 9 bases between. Germline values: CDR1 SNHLY, CDR2 FYNNEI. CDR3 bases: TGTGCCAGCAGCAGGGACCGCCAAGAGACCCAGTACTTC. It encodes CASSRDRQETQYF. The whole variable domain, filled in from reference TRBV2 and TRBJ2-5, reads EPEVTQTPSHQVTQMGQEVILRCVPISNHLYFYWYRQILGQKVEFLVSFYNNEISEKSEIFDDQFSVERPDGSNFTLKIRSTKLEDSAMYFCASSRDRQETQYFGPGTRLLVL.

The V call is TRBV7-9, the J call TRBJ2-3, with D possibly being TRBD2 (5 bases). Trimming took 2 bases from V and 2 from J, leaving 8 bases between them. Germline-derived CDR1 and CDR2 are SEHNR and FQNEAQ (reference sequence). The CDR3 has 14 amino acids. The CDR3 DNA follows: TGTGCCAGCAGCTTACCCCTAGCCACAGATACGCAGTATTTT. Translation: CASSLPLATDTQYF.

The chain joins TRBV7-8 to TRBJ1-2; 9 bases are shared with TRBD1. The V gene end was trimmed by 5 bases and the J gene end by 0 bases; junction bases not matched to a gene: 4. The germline V gene encodes CDR1 SGHVS and CDR2 FQNEAQ. The CDR3 has 15 residues. CDR3 nucleotide sequence: TGTGCCAGCAGCGCCGGACAGGGGCCTAACTATGGCTACACCTTC. This gives the protein CASSAGQGPNYGYTF.

The rearrangement joins TRBV5-4 to TRBJ1-1; D possibly corresponds to TRBD1 (5 bases). This CDR3 contains 13 residues. Trimming took 3 bases from V and 6 from J, leaving 12 bases between them. CDR1 is SGHNT, CDR2 YYREEE, per germline (reference sequence). DNA for the CDR3: TGTGCCAGCAGCTGGGGGGGGGTGGCTGAAGCTTTCTTT. Translated: CASSWGGVAEAFF.

The count of this clone is one. This CDR3 is CASSPVDSTDTQYF. CDR3 DNA: TGTGCCAGCTCACCCGTCGATAGCACAGATACGCAGTATTTT. The V call is TRBV18, the J call TRBJ2-3; D not resolved. This CDR3 spans 14 amino acids. Germline V CDR1 and CDR2: KGHSH, LQKENI. V gave up 3 bases and J gave up 0 bases, with 7 bases separating them.

The rearrangement joins TRBV6-5 to TRBJ2-1, with D possibly matching TRBD1 (6 bases). The V end was cut by 0 bases, the J end by 7 bases, with 13 bases between. The CDR3 is made up of 15 amino acids. The V gene's germline CDR1 is MNHEY and CDR2 SVGAGI. CDR3 amino acids: CASSYSAGVRNEQFF. For the CDR3, the DNA is TGTGCCAGCAGTTACTCGGCAGGGGTTAGAAATGAGCAGTTCTTC.

The V gene is TRBV5-1, the J gene TRBJ1-5, with D tentatively TRBD1 (6 bases). Trimming pared 0 bases from V and 4 bases from J, leaving 11 bases between. The length of the CDR3 is 15 residues. Looked up from germline, CDR1 is SGHRS and CDR2 is YFSETQ. CDR3 nucleotide sequence: TGCGCCAGCAGCTTGGGCGGGACAACAAATCAGCCCCAGCATTTT. Amino acid sequence: CASSLGGTTNQPQHF.

The V call is TRBV18, the J call TRBJ2-7; a weak D match, TRBD1 (5 bases). V lost 8 bases to trimming and J lost 5 bases, with 13 bases between them. The CDR3 covers 12 residues. The germline CDR1 and CDR2 sequences are KGHSH and LQKENI. CDR3: CASATQGDEQYF. CDR3 nucleotide sequence: TGTGCCAGCGCTACTCAAGGGGACGAGCAGTACTTC. Combining the CDR3 with reference TRBV18 and TRBJ2-7 gives the whole variable domain NAGVMQNPRHLVRRRGQEARLRCSPMKGHSHVYWYRQLPEEGLKFMVYLQKENIIDESGMPKERFSAEFPKEGPSILRIQQVVRGDSAAYFCASATQGDEQYFGPGTRLTVT.

The rearrangement links TRBV18 to TRBJ1-5, with 7 positions matching TRBD1. Per germline, CDR1 KGHSH and CDR2 LQKENI. The V segment lost 3 bases and the J segment 2 bases; nucleotides outside the gene matches: 7. This CDR3 is built from 16 residues. The CDR3 region has the DNA TGTGCCAGCTCACCCCGACAGGGCAGTGGCAATCAGCCCCAGCATTTT. It codes for CASSPRQGSGNQPQHF. The full variable domain, with the rest looked up from reference TRBV18 and TRBJ1-5, is NAGVMQNPRHLVRRRGQEARLRCSPMKGHSHVYWYRQLPEEGLKFMVYLQKENIIDESGMPKERFSAEFPKEGPSILRIQQVVRGDSAAYFCASSPRQGSGNQPQHFGDGTRLSIL.